This record covers a single T cell receptor beta chain. The CDR3 contains 15 residues. Trimming cost V 0 bases and J 8 bases; bases outside gene matches: 6. The germline V gene encodes CDR1 SGHTA and CDR2 FQGTGA. These data belong to a study of regulatory dendritic cells for organ transplantation. Memory T cells were CD45RO+, naive were CD45RA+, sorted by FACS. Sequenced by immunoSEQ multiplex PCR; TCRdb stores in-frame clones only, minus some. The sample lists around 29,000 clones; 82% were seen once. Sequenced: naive CD8+ T cells from blood. Stated subset: CD45RA+ naive T cells. The chain is built from TRBV7-3 and TRBJ2-1; 8 bases map to TRBD2. This TCR derives from a human donor in good health. CDR3 sequence reads: CASSLTGGAVDEQFF. The CDR3 bases are TGTGCCAGCAGCTTAACCGGGGGGGCGGTCGATGAGCAGTTCTTC.